The 13 T cell receptor beta chains listed next were all sequenced from one sample in a study of blood T cell repertoires in COVID-19. TCRdb's copy holds only in-frame clones and misses some; the assay was immunoSEQ multiplex PCR. The table records 75,000 to 85,000 clones, about nine tenths of them present only once. The material sequenced was peripheral blood. The source is a human donor in a cohort sampled during active COVID-19.

The chain couples TRBV5-1 to TRBJ1-3, with D uncertain. This CDR3 comprises 13 residues. V dropped 5 bases and J dropped 7 bases, with 13 bases sitting between them. The germline gives CDR1 SGHRS, CDR2 YFSETQ. For the CDR3, the DNA is TGCGCCAGCAGATTCCCCCCTGAGAACACCATATATTTT. Amino acids: CASRFPPENTIYF.

The V gene is TRBV10-3, the J gene TRBJ2-3; D uncertain. CDR3 length: 16 residues. The ends were cut back, 3 bases at V and 0 bases at J, with 13 bases in the middle. CDR1 is ENHRY and CDR2 is SYGVKD in the germline V gene. The CDR3 DNA follows: TGTGCCATCAGTGACACGCTATCGTCGAGCACAGATACGCAGTATTTT. Encoded protein: CAISDTLSSSTDTQYF.

This clone was detected a few times. The gene calls are TRBV7-9 and TRBJ1-4; 9 nucleotides agree with TRBD1. The CDR3 is 15 amino acids. Germline values: CDR1 SEHNR, CDR2 FQNEAQ (reference sequence). The V gene end was trimmed by 5 bases and the J gene end by 5 bases; junction bases not matched to a gene: 6. The CDR3 is CASSLGQGGNEKLFF. In DNA, the CDR3 is TGTGCCAGCAGCCTGGGACAGGGTGGAAATGAAAAACTGTTTTTT.

The chain employs TRBV3-1 (or the pseudogene TRBV3-2) and TRBJ2-3; perhaps TRBD2 as D (5 bases). CDR1 is LGHDT, CDR2 YNNKEL, per germline (reference sequence). The CDR3 sequence is 14 residues long. The germline V and J ends were trimmed by 4 bases and 5 bases, with 13 bases remaining between them. The CDR3 DNA reads TGTGCCAGCAGCCCCAACTTAGGAGGAGATACGCAGTATTTT. This encodes CASSPNLGGDTQYF.

This chain joins TRBV7-8 and TRBJ2-7, with a possible D match to TRBD2 (6 bases). Per the germline V gene, CDR1 is SGHVS and CDR2 is FQNEAQ. Deletions cut 5 bases from V and 2 bases from J, with 19 bases between. The CDR3 contains 16 residues. The CDR3 region has the DNA TGTGCCAGCAGCGCCTTGCGCCCGCCTAGCGCCTACGAGCAGTACTTC. Translating gives CASSALRPPSAYEQYF.

The J gene is TRBJ1-2, the V gene TRBV28; 7 nucleotides align to TRBD1. CDR1 and CDR2 from the germline V gene are MDHEN and SYDVKM. The length of the CDR3 is 15 residues. V shed 6 bases, J shed 9 bases, and the junction held 16 bases outside the gene matches. The CDR3 DNA sequence: TGTGCCAGCAGCCCAGGAGGTGCAGGGGGAATGAGCTACACCTTC. This encodes CASSPGGAGGMSYTF.

The CDR3 sequence: CASSHAGTGQPQHF. The DNA for the CDR3 is TGTGCCAGCAGCCATGCCGGGACAGGTCAGCCCCAGCATTTT. The chain carries TRBV3-1 (or the pseudogene TRBV3-2) and TRBJ1-5, with 8 bases that match TRBD1. The V gene's germline CDR1 is LGHDT and CDR2 YNNKEL (reference sequence). The CDR3 covers 14 residues. V lost 3 bases, J lost 6 bases, and 4 bases stayed unmatched.

A note on this clone: The junction does not match germline at one end; this may be a read error. The CDR3 spells CASSLAYMEGRIYNEQLF. For the CDR3, the DNA is TGTGCCAGCAGCTTAGCATATATGGAGGGACGGATCTACAATGAGCAGCTCTTC. The J gene is TRBJ2-1, the V gene TRBV11-2, with TRBD2 as a possible D gene (6 bases). Germline lookup yields CDR1 SGHAT and CDR2 FQNNGV. The CDR3 is 18 residues long.

The chain combines TRBV5-1 with TRBJ2-1, with 11 nucleotides matching TRBD2. The CDR3 spans 19 residues. V gave up 0 bases and J gave up 5 bases; unmatched junction bases: 13. CDR1 is SGHRS, CDR2 YFSETQ, per germline. The CDR3 loop reads CASSLDRGPTSGSHNEQFF. The CDR3 DNA sequence: TGCGCCAGCAGCTTGGACAGGGGGCCTACTAGCGGGAGTCACAATGAGCAGTTCTTC.

V gene TRBV28 combines with J gene TRBJ2-1; 10 bases line up with TRBD2. With V trimmed by 6 bases and J by 7 bases, 6 bases remained unmatched. The CDR3 consists of 14 residues. Germline CDR1 and CDR2: MDHEN and SYDVKM. CDR3 sequence reads: CASSPQAGGNEQFF. The CDR3 DNA sequence: TGTGCCAGCAGCCCTCAAGCGGGGGGGAATGAGCAGTTCTTC.

The chain combines TRBV11-3 with TRBJ1-4, with 8 bases aligning to TRBD1. This CDR3 region has 14 residues. The V segment lost 5 bases and the J segment 8 bases; nucleotides outside the gene matches: 7. The germline V gene encodes CDR1 SGHNT and CDR2 YENEEA. The CDR3 here is CASSRTGGEEKLFF. The CDR3 DNA reads as TGTGCCAGCAGCCGCACAGGGGGAGAAGAAAAACTGTTTTTT.

This sequence joins TRBV18 and TRBJ2-2; 10 bases fit TRBD1. Looked up from germline, CDR1 is KGHSH and CDR2 is LQKENI. After removal of 4 bases from V and 0 bases from J, the junction contained 2 bases not matched to a gene. The CDR3 runs 16 residues. CDR3 nucleotide sequence: TGTGCCAGCTCACAGACAGGGGGCTCGAACACCGGGGAGCTGTTTTTT. It is translated as CASSQTGGSNTGELFF.

V and J are TRBV2 and TRBJ2-3; maybe TRBD2 (6 bases). Looked up from germline, CDR1 is SNHLY and CDR2 is FYNNEI. Trimming left V 3 bases short and J 3 bases short, with 13 bases between. This CDR3 has 15 amino acids. As DNA, the CDR3 is TGTGCCAGCAGTGAGGGGGGAGTGACGACAGATACGCAGTATTTT. Protein sequence: CASSEGGVTTDTQYF.